These 8 T cell receptor beta chains originate from one sample sequenced in a study of vaccination effects on CD4 cells after COVID-19. No cognate antigen is known for these TCRs. The table came from immunoSEQ multiplex PCR; TCRdb's copy has only in-frame clones and leaves some out. The sample carries over 50,000 clones, around 78% recorded once. Before any sequencing was done, the ViraFEST assay used viral peptide pools to expand antigen-specific CD4+ T cells. At the end of 9 to 11 days of culture, CD4+ T cells were isolated. Vaccine administered to participants consisted of two doses of either BNT162b2 or mRNA-1273. The specimen was CD4+ T cells from PBMCs cultured with HCoV-229E spike peptides, collected after COVID-19 vaccination. All receptors come from a human donor who received a COVID-19 vaccine.

The chain recombines TRBV21-1 with TRBJ2-7; TRBD2 was called by the table and not checked on the DNA. TRBV21-1 is an annotated pseudogene. The length of the CDR3 is 16 residues. The CDR3 region has the DNA TGTGCCAGCAGCTCCCGGGAAGGGATGTTGTCCTACGAGCAGTACGTC. This codes for CASSSREGMLSYEQYV.

The rearrangement uses TRBV6-5 and TRBJ2-5; 10 nucleotides match TRBD2. V was pared by 5 bases and J by 5 bases, with 5 bases of the junction left unmatched. The germline CDR1 and CDR2 sequences are MNHEY and SVGAGI. CDR3 length: 14 residues. The CDR3 is CASSPGTSVETQYF. The DNA of the CDR3 is TGTGCCAGCAGTCCCGGGACTAGCGTTGAGACCCAGTACTTC.

The rearrangement joins TRBV5-5 to TRBJ2-2, with a weak D call TRBD1 (6 bases). The germline V gene encodes CDR1 SGHKS and CDR2 YYEKEE (reference sequence). Trimming left V 1 base short and J 7 bases short, with 8 bases between. This CDR3 has 13 amino acids. This CDR3 is CASSLHRDGELFF. CDR3 nucleotides: TGTGCCAGCAGCTTGCACAGGGACGGGGAGCTGTTTTTT.

The J gene is TRBJ2-5, the V gene TRBV24-1; 7 bases line up with TRBD1. The CDR3 covers 15 residues. Per the germline V gene, CDR1 is KGHDR and CDR2 is SFDVKD. The trim removed 5 bases at V and 1 base at J, leaving 6 bases unmatched. In DNA form, the CDR3 reads TGTGCCACCAGTGGCACCCGGGACAGCCAAGAGACCCAGTACTTC. Translating gives CATSGTRDSQETQYF.

This clone appeared a few times. The rearrangement links TRBV5-1 to TRBJ1-3; D may be TRBD1 (5 bases). This CDR3 contains 13 residues. The V and J ends lost 4 bases and 7 bases respectively, with 12 bases between them. Germline V lookup: CDR1 SGHRS, CDR2 YFSETQ. CDR3 in DNA: TGCGCCAGCAGCACCTTTACAGGCAACACCATATATTTT. Its translation: CASSTFTGNTIYF.

This sequence joins TRBV24-1 and TRBJ2-3, with TRBD2 matching 16 bases. The CDR3 runs 20 residues. V shed 5 bases, J shed 2 bases, and the junction held 12 bases outside the gene matches. In germline, CDR1 is KGHDR, CDR2 SFDVKD. CDR3: CATSGPGLAGGPSVTDTQYF. CDR3 sequence (DNA): TGTGCCACCAGTGGGCCGGGACTAGCGGGGGGGCCGTCAGTCACAGATACGCAGTATTTT.

The genes are TRBV28 and TRBJ1-5; weak D call: TRBD1 (5 bases). The CDR3 covers 13 residues. Trimming left V 1 base short and J 7 bases short, with 8 bases between. Germline CDR1 is MDHEN and CDR2 is SYDVKM. The DNA of the CDR3 is TGTGCCAGCAGTTTATCCGGGGACCAGCCCCAGCATTTT. Its translation is CASSLSGDQPQHF.

Only a few counts were recorded for this clone. The genes are TRBV6-5 and TRBJ1-1; D not resolved. V was shortened by 7 bases and J by 2 bases, with 11 bases between the two germline ends. Per germline, CDR1 MNHEY and CDR2 SVGAGI. This CDR3 has 13 amino acids. The CDR3 protein is CASKGQPNTEAFF. The CDR3 DNA follows: TGTGCCAGCAAAGGGCAGCCAAACACTGAAGCTTTCTTT.